A selection of T cell receptor beta chains follows, all from one sample in a study of CXCR3-negative and CXCR3-positive naive CD8 T cells. TCRdb re-called the 5' RACE reads, yielding one record per CDR3 amino acid sequence without DNA. The sample spans roughly 60,000 distinct CDR3 sequences; the ten largest clones claim roughly 0.73%. Sequencing input: naive CXCR3+ CD8+ T cells from blood. These receptors originate from a human donor in good health. Some clones in this sample may be carry-over from other donors' samples. Each CDR3 is given with its conserved first and last residue. Each record gives: V gene, J gene, CDR3 protein.

TRBV28,TRBJ2-5,CATEGGQETQYF
TRBV9,TRBJ2-5,CASSRTSGEETQYF
TRBV5-1,TRBJ2-7,CASRLTGSYEQYF
TRBV12-3/TRBV12-4,TRBJ2-5,CASSLGYQETQYF
TRBV28,TRBJ2-1,CASSFPSDGGPYNEQFF
TRBV4-3,TRBJ2-7,CASSQRLSADEQYF
TRBV28,TRBJ2-2,CASSLGRQQYTGELFF
TRBV28,TRBJ2-7,CASSPPTGGYHEQYF
TRBV29-1,TRBJ1-4,CSVRLDEKLFF
TRBV9,TRBJ2-5,CASSVAVGREPETQYF
TRBV29-1,TRBJ2-5,CSVPSLDREQETQYF
TRBV28,TRBJ1-4,CASSLKGAGEKLFF
TRBV11-2,TRBJ1-2,CASSLGGGFGYTF
TRBV14,TRBJ2-1,CASSSVPGQGGNEQFF
TRBV4-3,TRBJ1-2,CASSQDFEGYTF
TRBV6-6,TRBJ2-1,CASSLGKNEQFF
TRBV14,TRBJ2-3,CASSQWVTDTQYF
TRBV29-1,TRBJ2-2,CSVEGAGMNTGELFF
TRBV7-9,TRBJ2-7,CASSLALGQVSYEQYF
TRBV15,TRBJ1-1,CATSRLDSLRFEAFF
TRBV28,TRBJ1-1,CASSLGPGQGLLAEAFF
TRBV29-1,TRBJ1-4,CSVNLDREPEKLFF